This T cell receptor beta chain was captured in a study of shared clonotypes between healthy human individuals (dated by TCRdb to 2018 to 2021). Broadly, across the study: Three men and a couple of women, aged 18 to 49 years, made up the cohort. For each donor, CD4 naive and CD4 memory were each run on three plates, CD8 naive on two plates, and CD8 memory on one plate. Libraries were prepared and TCR repertoires were sequenced by different laboratories using diverse techniques, in order to increase sequencing depth and limit assay-specific biases. Per donor, leukapheresis produced somewhere between about 0.8 and 9 billion PBMCs. To estimate repertoire size and how much clonotype sharing occurs between individuals, the study deeply sequenced the blood TCR repertoires of roughly 5 healthy adults.

The donors were healthy, HIV-negative adults with no recently reported acute infections or vaccinations. Every donor was a Caucasian adult living in Nashville, Tennessee, USA. CD4+ T cells were enriched by magnetic negative selection; naive cells were then positively selected on CD45RA, and the negative fraction formed the memory subset. Blood was obtained by leukapheresis, after which PBMCs were separated by Ficoll-Histopaque density gradient centrifugation and cryopreserved in liquid nitrogen vapor phase. Purity and quantity of every magnetically sorted T cell population were checked by analytical flow cytometry. From each sorted fraction, genomic DNA was isolated and quantified by UV absorbance on a Nanodrop 2000c. Using the deep immunoSEQ assay, TCR CDR3 regions were amplified from genomic DNA by multiplex PCR. For each cell subset, the extracted genomic DNA was distributed evenly across all wells of several immunoSEQ 96-well plates, and each plate served as one replicate. Each replicate PCR for sorted subsets received approximately 220 ng genomic DNA, equal to about 29,000 T cell genomes. Purified libraries were measured with a Qubit 3.0 fluorometer, size-checked on a Bioanalyzer 2100, and measured again with the KAPA Library Quantification kit. Each immunoSEQ 96-well plate was sequenced on its own single-read 150-cycle Illumina NextSeq 550 flow cell. The authors processed their data as follows. Because only junctional sequences without quality scores were contained in the immunoSEQ output, filtering matching that applied to full-length reads could not be performed. Sequences were annotated with PyIR, a Python wrapper for IgBLAST v1.9, using IMGT germline references to assign V/J genes and CDR3. Reads were filtered out if the reads had weak V/J assignments (E-value above 1e-6), no CDR3, stop codons, out-of-frame junctions, or ambiguous translated residues. V3J clonotypes were defined by identical inferred V gene, J gene, and CDR3 amino acid sequence. The percentage overlap between two repertoires was calculated by dividing the number of shared unique clonotypes by the size of the smaller repertoire. Three approaches were used to assess repertoire richness: RTK rarefaction, the Chao1 estimator, and Recon v2.1 estimates of unobserved clonotypes. Generation probabilities for all TCRbeta clonotypes obtained by the gDNA method from a handful of donors were computed using OLGA. In its TCRdb copy, this immuneACCESS table keeps in-frame sequences only and misses some clones. Where compared with another copy, unresolved V genes explain less than half of these, and the others have no known cause. That table gives V, J and clone size, and the DNA gave D and trimming. The sample data list some 350,000 clones, and 74% of these were observed just once. The ten top clones hold 10% of the sample.

In its sample, this clone was seen once. Its antigen is currently not known. The sample holds no much larger clone one base away, and base qualities are not on file. Study-wide findings and limitations: When a handful of donors were compared, the shared fraction of clonotypes was 5% to 6.5% for naive CD4, approximately 3.5% for naive CD8, 2.3% for memory CD4, and around 0.37% for memory CD8. Sampling was restricted to blood, and TCR repertoires in tissue are likely to differ from TCR repertoires in blood. Compared with non-shared clonotypes, clonotypes shared by all four sorted-subset donors had higher generation probabilities. Because the study included only a small number of donors, the genetic and exposure-history diversity represented was limited. Pairwise subsampling led to the expectation that sequencing depth would affect the degree of clonotype sharing among donors. Naive subsets generally had larger estimated clonotype richness than memory subsets. Rarefaction of sorted-subset datasets indicated incomplete sequencing despite the large sequencing depth.

Sample: memory CD4+ T cells sorted from blood. The sample's cell subset or site label is to be understood as: CD45RA-negative fraction. This TCR came from a young man in good health.

The CDR3 reads CASSLQEDDYGYTF. DNA sequence: TGTGCCAGCAGCTTACAGGAGGATGACTATGGCTACACCTTC. The chain was built from TRBV6-1 and TRBJ1-2; the D gene is perhaps TRBD1, on 5 matching bases. The CDR3 holds 14 amino acids from the cysteine to the phenylalanine. Just the 42-base CDR3 DNA is kept, in frame starting at base 1. The junction carries 14 bases between V and J, which are trimmed by 6 bases and 3 bases respectively. According to the germline V gene, CDR1 reads MNHNS and CDR2 reads SASEGT.